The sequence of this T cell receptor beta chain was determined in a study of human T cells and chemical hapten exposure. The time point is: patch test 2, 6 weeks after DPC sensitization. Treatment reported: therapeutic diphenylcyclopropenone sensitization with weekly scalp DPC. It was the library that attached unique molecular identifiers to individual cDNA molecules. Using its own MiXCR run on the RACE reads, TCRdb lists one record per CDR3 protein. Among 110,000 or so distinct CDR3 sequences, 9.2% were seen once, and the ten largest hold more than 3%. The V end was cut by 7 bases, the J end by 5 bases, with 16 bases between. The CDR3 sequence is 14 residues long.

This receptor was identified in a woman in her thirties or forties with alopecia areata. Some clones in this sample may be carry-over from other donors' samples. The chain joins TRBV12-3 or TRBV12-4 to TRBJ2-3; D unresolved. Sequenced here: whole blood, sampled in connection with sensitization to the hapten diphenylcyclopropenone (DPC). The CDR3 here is CASTPGWLIDTQYF. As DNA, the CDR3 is TGTGCCAGCACTCCTGGGTGGCTCATAGATACGCAGTATTTT.